These 23 T cell receptor beta chains originate from one sample sequenced in a study of graft-versus-host responses after intestinal transplantation. Their specific antigens are unknown. TCRdb's table, derived via immunoSEQ multiplex PCR, lists solely in-frame clones and lacks some. The sample consists of 60,000 to 75,000 clones, more than 70% of them appearing once. Sample: unstimulated CD8+ T cells sorted from spleen or lymph node cells, taken before intestinal transplant. The source is a human donor who received an intestinal transplant.

CDR3 sequence reads: CASSDGTGQYEQYF. The CDR3 bases are TGTGCCAGCAGTGACGGGACAGGGCAATACGAGCAGTACTTC. The chain joins TRBV2 to TRBJ2-7, with TRBD1 identical over 9 bases. Germline CDR1 is SNHLY and CDR2 is FYNNEI. The trim removed 3 bases at V and 4 bases at J, leaving 4 bases unmatched. The CDR3 contains 14 residues.

The chain's CDR3 is CAWSQGPEAFF. The CDR3 DNA reads as TGTGCCTGGAGTCAGGGGCCTGAAGCTTTCTTT. The chain uses TRBV30 and TRBJ1-1, with TRBD1 as a possible D gene (6 bases). The CDR3 contains 11 residues. Germline assignment: CDR1 GTSNPN and CDR2 SVGIG (reference sequence). V lost 2 bases, J lost 6 bases, and 7 bases lay in between.

This clone was seen a single time. The V gene is TRBV28, the J gene TRBJ2-7; 9 bases line up with TRBD1. Trimming at V came to 7 bases and at J to 3 bases, leaving 10 bases not matched to a gene. Per germline, CDR1 MDHEN and CDR2 SYDVKM. The length of the CDR3 is 15 residues. This CDR3 reads CASKSTGGPIYEQYF. The CDR3 nucleotides are TGTGCCAGCAAGTCGACAGGGGGACCCATCTACGAGCAGTACTTC.

V usage is TRBV20-1 and J usage is TRBJ1-2; D gene ambiguous. Germline CDR1 and CDR2: DFQATT and SNEGSKA (reference sequence). The V end was cut by 2 bases, the J end by 8 bases, with 6 bases between. This CDR3 is built from 10 residues. CDR3 loop: CSARLLGYTF. The DNA of the CDR3 is TGCAGTGCTAGATTACTCGGCTACACCTTC.

The chain links TRBV4-1 to TRBJ2-6; perhaps TRBD2 as D (6 bases). The CDR3 spans 16 residues. Looked up from germline, CDR1 is MGHRA and CDR2 is YSYEKL. Trimming shortened V by 1 base and J by 0 bases, and 7 bases separated the two germline ends. The CDR3: CASSQGLDSGANVLTF. In DNA form, the CDR3 reads TGCGCCAGCAGCCAAGGACTAGACTCTGGGGCCAACGTCCTGACTTTC.

The chain employs TRBV6-4 and TRBJ2-7; the D is unclear. V lost 2 bases, J lost 2 bases, and 19 bases lay in between. Germline-derived CDR1 and CDR2 are MRHNA and SNTAGT. The CDR3 extends over 17 amino acids. The CDR3 DNA follows: TGTGCCAGCAGTGACCCTGGAAGCAGGCCATCCCCCTACGAGCAGTACTTC. It translates to CASSDPGSRPSPYEQYF.

The chain recombines TRBV7-9 with TRBJ1-1; D not resolved. Germline V gives CDR1 SEHNR, CDR2 FQNEAQ (reference sequence). V lost 4 bases, J lost 5 bases, and 11 bases lay in between. The CDR3 extends over 13 amino acids. CDR3 in DNA: TGTGCCAGCAGCTCCACATGGAGGACTGAAGCTTTCTTT. Translated: CASSSTWRTEAFF.

A single count supports this clone. The chain combines TRBV19 with TRBJ2-5; D is ambiguous. The CDR3 loop spans 14 amino acids. Per the germline V gene, CDR1 is LNHDA and CDR2 is SQIVND (reference sequence). Trimming pared 3 bases from V and 1 base from J, leaving 9 bases between. The CDR3: CASSINHGQETQYF. DNA for the CDR3: TGTGCCAGTAGTATTAATCACGGCCAAGAGACCCAGTACTTC. Full variable domain (rest looked up from reference TRBV19 and TRBJ2-5): DGGITQSPKYLFRKEGQNVTLSCEQNLNHDAMYWYRQDPGQGLRLIYYSQIVNDFQKGDIAEGYSVSREKKESFPLTVTSAQKNPTAFYLCASSINHGQETQYFGPGTRLLVL.

V usage is TRBV5-4 and J usage is TRBJ2-5, with 11 bases lining up with TRBD1. Losses at the gene ends were 4 bases for V and 1 base for J; bases not matched to a gene: 12. Germline CDR1 reads SGHNT; CDR2 reads YYREEE (reference sequence). The CDR3 is made up of 18 amino acids. The CDR3 region has the DNA TGTGCCAGCAGCGTATACCGGGACAGGGGGATGGCCCAAGAGACCCAGTACTTC. This translates into CASSVYRDRGMAQETQYF.

V gene TRBV27 combines with J gene TRBJ1-1, with TRBD1 as a possible D gene (6 bases). Trimming took off 5 bases at V and 8 bases at J, with 18 bases between the two ends. Germline CDR1 is MNHEY and CDR2 is SMNVEV (reference sequence). The CDR3 totals 14 residues. In DNA, the CDR3 is TGTGCCAGCAGTCCCCCGGGCGGACAGTTCGAAGCTTTCTTT. Translating it yields CASSPPGGQFEAFF.

This clone has just a few counts. The chain employs TRBV18 and TRBJ1-2; D may be TRBD1 (5 bases). Between the trimmed V and J ends, which lost 6 bases and 4 bases, there was a span of 15 bases. The CDR3 is 14 residues long. CDR1 is KGHSH and CDR2 is LQKENI in the germline V gene. The CDR3 protein is CASSREGTGYGYTF. As DNA, the CDR3 is TGTGCCAGCTCCCGGGAGGGGACGGGCTATGGCTACACCTTC.

The rearrangement links TRBV30 to TRBJ2-7; no definite D call. There are 12 residues in the CDR3. Trimming pared 0 bases from V and 6 bases from J, leaving 9 bases between. Germline V gene data show CDR1 as GTSNPN and CDR2 as SVGIG (reference sequence). CDR3 sequence reads: CAWSVVAAEQYF. CDR3 bases: TGTGCCTGGAGTGTAGTGGCGGCCGAGCAGTACTTC.

This clone occurred once. The rearrangement links TRBV7-3 to TRBJ2-3, with TRBD2 matching over 7 bases. The CDR3 covers 15 residues. V was pared by 1 base and J by 5 bases, with 6 bases of the junction left unmatched. Germline V gene sequence: CDR1 SGHTA, CDR2 FQGTGA. CDR3 coding DNA: TGTGCCAGCAGCTTAAGGGGGGGGTCGATAGATACGCAGTATTTT. Residues: CASSLRGGSIDTQYF.

The chain uses TRBV28 and TRBJ1-5; tentatively, D is TRBD1 (6 bases). Trimming cost V 5 bases and J 7 bases, with 18 bases left between them. CDR1 MDHEN and CDR2 SYDVKM come from the germline V gene. This CDR3 has 15 amino acids. The CDR3 DNA sequence: TGTGCCAGCAGTCTGGCGGTGGGGGCCGGGCAGCCCCAGCATTTT. Residues: CASSLAVGAGQPQHF.

The V gene is TRBV10-2, the J gene TRBJ2-7; tentative D call: TRBD2 (6 bases). The germline V and J ends were trimmed by 7 bases and 2 bases, with 12 bases remaining between them. Germline V gene sequence: CDR1 WSHSY, CDR2 SAAADI. The CDR3 is 13 amino acids. As DNA, the CDR3 is TGCGCCAGCACTGCAGGGAGGCCCTACGAGCAGTACTTC. Protein: CASTAGRPYEQYF.

This clone was found once. The V and J genes are TRBV6-1 and TRBJ2-7; 9 nucleotides match TRBD1. CDR1 is MNHNS and CDR2 is SASEGT in the germline V gene. The V and J ends lost 5 bases and 3 bases, in that order; junction bases with no gene match: 8. This CDR3 has 15 residues. This CDR3 is CASSTSGTGFYEQYF. CDR3 nucleotide sequence: TGTGCCAGCAGTACTTCCGGGACAGGGTTCTACGAGCAGTACTTC.

The chain links TRBV9 to TRBJ2-1; 8 nucleotides line up with TRBD2. The CDR3 has 15 residues. Germline CDR1 is SGDLS and CDR2 is YYNGEE. With V trimmed by 4 bases and J by 6 bases, 9 bases remained unmatched. This chain's CDR3 is CASSHGAGGINEQFF. CDR3 nucleotides: TGTGCCAGCAGCCACGGCGCGGGAGGAATCAATGAGCAGTTCTTC.

The chain recombines TRBV19 with TRBJ2-7; no clear D. Germline CDR1 reads LNHDA; CDR2 reads SQIVND (reference sequence). The CDR3 extends over 14 amino acids. V was pared by 7 bases and J by 5 bases, with 18 bases between. The CDR3 region is CASTSLPGANEQYF. The CDR3 DNA sequence: TGTGCCAGTACCTCCCTCCCAGGCGCGAACGAGCAGTACTTC.

The chain recombines TRBV7-9 with TRBJ1-1; 7 bases fit TRBD1. The V segment lost 4 bases and the J segment 3 bases; nucleotides outside the gene matches: 11. The germline V gene encodes CDR1 SEHNR and CDR2 FQNEAQ (reference sequence). The CDR3 sequence is 16 residues long. The CDR3 region has the DNA TGTGCCAGCAGCTCCCCATCTGACAGGGCTGACACTGAAGCTTTCTTT. Protein product: CASSSPSDRADTEAFF.

The chain couples TRBV7-6 to TRBJ1-6, with D unresolved. V was shortened by 8 bases and J by 9 bases, with 14 bases between the two germline ends. The CDR3 is 13 amino acids. Germline CDR1 SGHVS, CDR2 FNYEAQ. CDR3 in amino acids: CASHQAYGSPLHF. The CDR3 DNA sequence: TGTGCCAGCCACCAGGCCTATGGTTCACCCCTCCACTTT. The full variable domain, with the rest looked up from reference TRBV7-6 and TRBJ1-6, is GAGVSQSPRYKVTKRGQDVALRCDPISGHVSLYWYRQALGQGPEFLTYFNYEAQQDKSGLPNDRFSAERPEGSISTLTIQRTEQRDSAMYRCASHQAYGSPLHFGNGTRLTVT.

The J gene is TRBJ2-5, the V gene TRBV7-6; 11 bases align to TRBD2. V lost 0 bases to trimming and J lost 6 bases; unmatched junction nucleotides: 3. The CDR3 consists of 15 residues. The germline CDR1 and CDR2 sequences are SGHVS and FNYEAQ. CDR3: CASSLATSGGKTQYF. CDR3 coding DNA: TGTGCCAGCAGCTTAGCCACTAGCGGGGGAAAGACCCAGTACTTC.

This chain uses TRBV6-1 with TRBJ1-2; 10 bases map to TRBD1. In germline, CDR1 is MNHNS, CDR2 SASEGT. V shed 4 bases, J shed 4 bases, and the junction held 3 bases outside the gene matches. This CDR3 comprises 14 residues. The CDR3 DNA sequence: TGTGCCAGCAGTGCCGGGACAGGGGTCTATGGCTACACCTTC. Its translation: CASSAGTGVYGYTF.

The V gene is TRBV10-3, the J gene TRBJ1-5, with TRBD1 identical over 8 bases. Trimming removed 6 bases from V and 7 bases from J; junction bases left unmatched: 5. Germline-derived CDR1 and CDR2 are ENHRY and SYGVKD. The CDR3 is made up of 13 amino acids. The CDR3 reads CAIRGTGGQPQHF. In DNA, the CDR3 is TGTGCCATCAGGGGGACAGGAGGCCAGCCCCAGCATTTT.